These T cell receptor beta chains were read from a single sample in a study of blood T cell repertoires in COVID-19. Assay used: immunoSEQ multiplex PCR; TCRdb lists only in-frame clones, some missing. The table records fewer than 150,000 clones, just over 75% of them present only once. Material: peripheral blood. Every receptor here comes from a human donor in a cohort sampled during active COVID-19. CDR3s leave out the opening cysteine and the closing phenylalanine or tryptophan. The order of the fields is V gene, CDR3 protein.

v_call: TRBV19
cdr3_aa: ASREERGRTGELF

v_call: TRBV7-7
cdr3_aa: ASTPSGGSTDTQY

v_call: TRBV3-1/TRBV3-2
cdr3_aa: ASSQRTANHQPQH

v_call: TRBV15
cdr3_aa: ATSRRLGLASGGVTDTQY

v_call: TRBV15
cdr3_aa: ATSRSTGIYEQY

v_call: TRBV5-5
cdr3_aa: ASSLVPSVAKNIQY

v_call: TRBV3-1/TRBV3-2
cdr3_aa: ASKKTGSDPYGYT

v_call: TRBV10-2
cdr3_aa: ASSDSQDLAGYT

v_call: TRBV5-8
cdr3_aa: ASSFDFGSYEQY

v_call: TRBV19
cdr3_aa: ASSGDRVGFGYGYT

v_call: TRBV6-5
cdr3_aa: ASSTRGGDQPQH

v_call: TRBV5-5
cdr3_aa: ASSVSGLQDMSGYT

v_call: TRBV5-1
cdr3_aa: ASSLDSNYGYT

v_call: TRBV5-6
cdr3_aa: ASSFRGQPQH

v_call: TRBV18
cdr3_aa: ASSPTSGGLNEQF

v_call: TRBV27
cdr3_aa: ASSPTHRGLYNEQF

v_call: TRBV7-3
cdr3_aa: ASSPNGGTKLYNEQF

v_call: TRBV5-5
cdr3_aa: ASSLLQGPQETQY

v_call: TRBV29-1
cdr3_aa: SVEEYSFYGYT

v_call: TRBV7-9
cdr3_aa: ASSSNRDRGYEQY

v_call: TRBV6-6
cdr3_aa: ASMMQGRNQPQH

v_call: TRBV4-1
cdr3_aa: ASSQDWQASYSNQPQH

v_call: TRBV24-1
cdr3_aa: ATSTPTAGVQH

v_call: TRBV7-2
cdr3_aa: ASSLGLGLLKGTEAF

v_call: TRBV4-2
cdr3_aa: ASSQDREKNNEQF

v_call: TRBV7-8
cdr3_aa: ASSFGGALKEQY

v_call: TRBV5-4
cdr3_aa: ASSLADSGVRNEKLF

v_call: TRBV5-1
cdr3_aa: ASSLDVSDEQY

v_call: TRBV15
cdr3_aa: ATSGGLVAF

v_call: TRBV2
cdr3_aa: ASSADRGRDTQY

v_call: TRBV5-3
cdr3_aa: ARSGTGGGYT

v_call: TRBV19
cdr3_aa: ASSPGQGAYEQY

v_call: TRBV3-1/TRBV3-2
cdr3_aa: ASSQERLSGYT

v_call: TRBV9
cdr3_aa: ASSVSGSYNEQF

v_call: TRBV5-4
cdr3_aa: ASSLWTARQWDTQY

v_call: TRBV3-1/TRBV3-2
cdr3_aa: ASSAGGYEQY

v_call: TRBV11-2
cdr3_aa: ASSLEFLTGRQETQY

v_call: TRBV2
cdr3_aa: ASIVGVGAETQY

v_call: TRBV7-8
cdr3_aa: ASSLRRVNTEAF

v_call: TRBV4-1
cdr3_aa: ASSESGGSYNEQF